Listed below are T cell receptor beta chains from one sample, sequenced in a study of control samples from healthy donors and cancer patients. Here immunoSEQ multiplex PCR was the method, and the copy in TCRdb shows in-frame clones only, minus some. The data show some 130,000 clones, more than 90% seen once. Sequencing used blood. The receptors were sampled from a man between 18 and 29 years old in good health. The CDR3 runs from the conserved cysteine through the conserved F or W. A D gene is named only where the DNA matches it firmly. Part of the rows lack a size; the others show once, few, many or a class for expanded clones.

clone size: NA; D gene: NA; V gene: TRBV5-1; J gene: TRBJ2-1; CDR3 DNA: TGCGCCAGCAGCTTCCGAACTACTCCGCCATACAATGAGCAGTTCTTC; CDR3 protein: CASSFRTTPPYNEQFF
clone size: NA; D gene: TRBD2; V gene: TRBV7-2; J gene: TRBJ2-3; CDR3 DNA: TGTGCCAGCGGACTAGCGGGGGGCCGCACAGATACGCAGTATTTT; CDR3 protein: CASGLAGGRTDTQYF
clone size: NA; D gene: TRBD2; V gene: TRBV5-4; J gene: TRBJ2-3; CDR3 DNA: TGTGCCAGCACCCTTGGTAGCGGGCAAAGCACAGATACGCAGTATTTT; CDR3 protein: CASTLGSGQSTDTQYF
clone size: NA; D gene: NA; V gene: TRBV7-9; J gene: TRBJ1-1; CDR3 DNA: TGTGCCAGCACCCAAGGGGTGGTAAACACTGAAGCTTTCTTT; CDR3 protein: CASTQGVVNTEAFF
clone size: NA; D gene: NA; V gene: TRBV27; J gene: TRBJ1-1; CDR3 DNA: TGTGCCAGCAGTTTATCCGGGGGAAACACTGAAGCTTTCTTT; CDR3 protein: CASSLSGGNTEAFF
clone size: NA; D gene: NA; V gene: TRBV11-3; J gene: TRBJ2-7; CDR3 DNA: TGTGCCAGCAGCTCCTTCCTCTCCTACGAGCAGTACTTC; CDR3 protein: CASSSFLSYEQYF
clone size: NA; D gene: NA; V gene: TRBV13; J gene: TRBJ1-3; CDR3 DNA: TGTGCCAGCAGCTTAGGCCGCTGGTACTCTGGAAACACCATATATTTT; CDR3 protein: CASSLGRWYSGNTIYF
clone size: NA; D gene: NA; V gene: TRBV15; J gene: TRBJ1-2; CDR3 DNA: TGTGCCACCGAGGGACGGGTTCACTCTAACTATGGCTACACCTTC; CDR3 protein: CATEGRVHSNYGYTF
clone size: NA; D gene: NA; V gene: TRBV25-1; J gene: TRBJ1-6; CDR3 DNA: TGTGCCAGCAGTGGGGAGGGGATTTCACCCCTCCACTTT; CDR3 protein: CASSGEGISPLHF
clone size: NA; D gene: TRBD2; V gene: TRBV4-2; J gene: TRBJ2-3; CDR3 DNA: TGTGCCAGCAGCCAAGAGTACAATAGCGGGGGCTGGGCTGGCACAGATACGCAGTATTTT; CDR3 protein: CASSQEYNSGGWAGTDTQYF
clone size: NA; D gene: NA; V gene: TRBV19; J gene: TRBJ1-2; CDR3 DNA: TGTGCCAGTAGCAGTATTGGGACCTCATGGGATCCCTATGGCTACACCTTC; CDR3 protein: CASSSIGTSWDPYGYTF
clone size: NA; D gene: NA; V gene: TRBV5-6; J gene: TRBJ1-2; CDR3 DNA: TGTGCCAGCAGCTTTTCCTATGGGGACATACTTGTCTCTAACTATGGCTACACCTTC; CDR3 protein: CASSFSYGDILVSNYGYTF
clone size: few; D gene: NA; V gene: TRBV12-5; J gene: TRBJ2-2; CDR3 DNA: TGTGCTAGTGCCCCGTCGGTGAGCGGGGAGCTGTTTTTT; CDR3 protein: CASAPSVSGELFF
clone size: NA; D gene: NA; V gene: TRBV2; J gene: TRBJ1-6; CDR3 DNA: TGTGCCAGCCGGGGGAGGGGGAATTCACCCCTCCACTTT; CDR3 protein: CASRGRGNSPLHF
clone size: NA; D gene: NA; V gene: TRBV2; J gene: TRBJ2-3; CDR3 DNA: TGTGCCAGCGGCCTCTCGAGGGAGACAGATACGCAGTATTTT; CDR3 protein: CASGLSRETDTQYF
clone size: NA; D gene: NA; V gene: TRBV2; J gene: TRBJ2-1; CDR3 DNA: TGTGCCAGTTCCTCCAATGAGCAGTTCTTC; CDR3 protein: CASSSNEQFF
clone size: NA; D gene: TRBD1; V gene: TRBV10-2; J gene: TRBJ1-2; CDR3 DNA: TGCGCCAGCAGCGATCCCGGGACAGGGGGCGGCTATGGCTACACCTTC; CDR3 protein: CASSDPGTGGGYGYTF
clone size: NA; D gene: TRBD1; V gene: TRBV7-9; J gene: TRBJ1-3; CDR3 DNA: TGTGCCAGCTTTCCGGACAGGGGGCTTGGAAACACCATATATTTT; CDR3 protein: CASFPDRGLGNTIYF
clone size: NA; D gene: NA; V gene: TRBV19; J gene: TRBJ1-2; CDR3 DNA: TGTGCCAGTAGAGTAGGAGGGGATGGCTACACCTTC; CDR3 protein: CASRVGGDGYTF
clone size: NA; D gene: TRBD1; V gene: TRBV3-1/TRBV3-2; J gene: TRBJ1-2; CDR3 DNA: TGTGCCAGCAGCTCCGGGGGGGGACAGGTCTATGGCTACACCTTC; CDR3 protein: CASSSGGGQVYGYTF
clone size: few; D gene: TRBD1; V gene: TRBV27; J gene: TRBJ1-2; CDR3 DNA: TGTGCCAGCAGTTACCGAGGGGGCTCCTATGGCTACACCTTC; CDR3 protein: CASSYRGGSYGYTF
clone size: NA; D gene: TRBD2; V gene: TRBV4-1; J gene: TRBJ2-3; CDR3 DNA: TGCGCCAGCAGCCAAGGATTTGCGGGGGGGCAAACAGATACGCAGTATTTT; CDR3 protein: CASSQGFAGGQTDTQYF
clone size: NA; D gene: TRBD1; V gene: TRBV9; J gene: TRBJ2-7; CDR3 DNA: TGTGCCAGCAGCAAAACCGGGACAGGGGGCGACGAGCAGTACTTC; CDR3 protein: CASSKTGTGGDEQYF
clone size: NA; D gene: NA; V gene: TRBV5-4; J gene: TRBJ1-4; CDR3 DNA: TGTGCCAGCAGGAGGGGTAATGAAAAACTGTTTTTT; CDR3 protein: CASRRGNEKLFF
clone size: NA; D gene: NA; V gene: TRBV6-5; J gene: TRBJ1-1; CDR3 DNA: TGTGCCAGCAGTTACCCGGCAGGGGCAGGTACTGAAGCTTTCTTT; CDR3 protein: CASSYPAGAGTEAFF
clone size: NA; D gene: NA; V gene: TRBV7-3; J gene: TRBJ1-4; CDR3 DNA: TGTGCCAGCAGCTTATCGCAGGGTGGAAAACTGTTTTTT; CDR3 protein: CASSLSQGGKLFF
clone size: NA; D gene: NA; V gene: TRBV9; J gene: TRBJ2-3; CDR3 DNA: TGTGCCAGCAGCGAGCGGACAGCTAGCACAGATACGCAGTATTTT; CDR3 protein: CASSERTASTDTQYF
clone size: NA; D gene: NA; V gene: TRBV6-5; J gene: TRBJ1-1; CDR3 DNA: TGTGCCAGCAGAGGGACAAAGAACACTGAAGCTTTCTTT; CDR3 protein: CASRGTKNTEAFF
clone size: NA; D gene: NA; V gene: TRBV6-5; J gene: TRBJ2-7; CDR3 DNA: TGTGCCAGCAGTTACTCCTTTCGTCGCGGACACTACGAGCAGTACTTC; CDR3 protein: CASSYSFRRGHYEQYF
clone size: NA; D gene: TRBD2; V gene: TRBV13; J gene: TRBJ2-7; CDR3 DNA: TGTGCCAGCAGCGCCGGGGGGATGGGGACTAGAATTATCGATCAGTACTTC; CDR3 protein: CASSAGGMGTRIIDQYF
clone size: NA; D gene: TRBD2; V gene: TRBV4-1; J gene: TRBJ2-1; CDR3 DNA: TGCGCCAGCAGCCTCCGACTAGCGGGGGGCCTCAATGAGCAGTTCTTC; CDR3 protein: CASSLRLAGGLNEQFF
clone size: NA; D gene: NA; V gene: TRBV5-1; J gene: TRBJ1-5; CDR3 DNA: TGCGCCAGCAGCTTGGACGGTCGCAATCAGCCCCAGCATTTT; CDR3 protein: CASSLDGRNQPQHF
clone size: NA; D gene: NA; V gene: TRBV19; J gene: TRBJ2-6; CDR3 DNA: TGTGCCAGTGACAGAGCGGGTTCTGGGGCCAACGTCCTGACTTTC; CDR3 protein: CASDRAGSGANVLTF
clone size: NA; D gene: TRBD1; V gene: TRBV12-5; J gene: TRBJ1-1; CDR3 DNA: TGTGCTAGTGGTGTCACGGGACAGGTGAACACTGAAGCTTTCTTT; CDR3 protein: CASGVTGQVNTEAFF
clone size: few; D gene: TRBD2; V gene: TRBV18; J gene: TRBJ2-3; CDR3 DNA: TGTGCCAGCTCACCGCAGCTCTATAGCGGGGCGACAGATACGCAGTATTTT; CDR3 protein: CASSPQLYSGATDTQYF
clone size: NA; D gene: NA; V gene: TRBV7-9; J gene: TRBJ1-1; CDR3 DNA: TGTGCCAGCAGCTCCGCCGGGAGTCTGGCTGAAGCTTTCTTT; CDR3 protein: CASSSAGSLAEAFF
clone size: NA; D gene: NA; V gene: TRBV30; J gene: TRBJ2-3; CDR3 DNA: TGTGCCTGGGCCCAGGGGACTAGCACAGATACGCAGTATTTT; CDR3 protein: CAWAQGTSTDTQYF
clone size: once; D gene: NA; V gene: TRBV7-9; J gene: TRBJ2-7; CDR3 DNA: TGTGCCAGCAGCTTTGTCGAATCCGCCGAGCAGTACTTC; CDR3 protein: CASSFVESAEQYF
clone size: NA; D gene: NA; V gene: TRBV30; J gene: TRBJ2-4; CDR3 DNA: TGTGCCTGGAGCAAAGGGCTAGCCAAAAACATTCAGTACTTC; CDR3 protein: CAWSKGLAKNIQYF
clone size: NA; D gene: NA; V gene: TRBV2; J gene: TRBJ1-2; CDR3 DNA: TGTGCCAGCAGTGGTGCCAGGGGTGATGGCTACACCTTC; CDR3 protein: CASSGARGDGYTF
clone size: NA; D gene: NA; V gene: TRBV18; J gene: TRBJ2-5; CDR3 DNA: TGTGCCAGCTCACCATGGGTCATAACGGGGGCCCGCCAAGAGACCCAGTACTTC; CDR3 protein: CASSPWVITGARQETQYF
clone size: NA; D gene: NA; V gene: TRBV2; J gene: TRBJ2-7; CDR3 DNA: TGTGCCAGCAGTGATTGGCAGGGAGCCTACGAGCAGTACTTC; CDR3 protein: CASSDWQGAYEQYF
clone size: NA; D gene: TRBD1; V gene: TRBV28; J gene: TRBJ1-6; CDR3 DNA: TGTGCCAGCAGGACAGGGGGCGGGTTAAGCTCCTATAATTCACCCCTCCACTTT; CDR3 protein: CASRTGGGLSSYNSPLHF
clone size: NA; D gene: TRBD1; V gene: TRBV7-6; J gene: TRBJ2-2; CDR3 DNA: TGTGCCAGCAGCAAACAGGGGTCGAACACCGGGGAGCTGTTTTTT; CDR3 protein: CASSKQGSNTGELFF
clone size: NA; D gene: NA; V gene: TRBV24-1; J gene: TRBJ2-2; CDR3 DNA: TGTGCCACCAGTGCCGCCCCCGCGACCGGGGAGCTGTTTTTT; CDR3 protein: CATSAAPATGELFF